This passage covers 15 T cell receptor beta chains from one sample sequenced in a study of glioma-infiltrating T cells. Using RNA template, CDR3s of TCR alpha and beta were amplified with iRepertoire arm-PCR. MiXCR, applied by TCRdb to the multiplex PCR reads, yields one record per CDR3 protein. The table has 90,000 to 110,000 distinct CDR3 sequences, less than 30% seen once. Sequenced: glioma tissue, nonneoplastic brain tissue, or PBMCs (not recorded which). These receptors all stem from a human donor with low-grade glioma or glioblastoma, undergoing nonglioma brain surgery, or in good health (not recorded which).

This chain joins TRBV11-3 and TRBJ2-7; TRBD1 or TRBD2 may be the D gene (6 bases each). The V end was cut by 5 bases, the J end by 10 bases, with 18 bases between. CDR1 SGHNT and CDR2 YENEEA come from the germline V gene. This CDR3 contains 13 residues. CDR3 bases: TGTGCCAGCAGCCCGTATAAGGGGGACTTCCAGTACTTC. This codes for CASSPYKGDFQYF.

This clonotype was detected ten times or more. The V call is TRBV10-3, the J call TRBJ1-1, with D possibly TRBD1 on 5 matching bases. The V gene lost 6 bases and the J gene lost 3 bases, with 8 bases spanning the gap. This CDR3 is 12 amino acids long. Germline V gives CDR1 ENHRY, CDR2 SYGVKD. CDR3 sequence (DNA): TGTGCCATCAGGAAAGGGGACACTGAAGCTTTCTTT. This translates into CAIRKGDTEAFF.

By sample fraction, this clonotype is medium-sized. V and J are TRBV6-2 or TRBV6-3 and TRBJ1-5; D gene ambiguous. V was pared by 0 bases and J by 4 bases, with 10 bases between. CDR3 length: 15 amino acids. The germline gives CDR1 MNHEY, CDR2 SVGEGT. The CDR3 DNA is TGTGCCAGCAGTTACTCGACGCGGGGAAATCAGCCCCAGCATTTT. Translating it yields CASSYSTRGNQPQHF.

The table lists this clonotype with many counts. The V gene is TRBV29-1, the J gene TRBJ2-3, with 7 bases identical to TRBD2. J lost 2 bases, V lost 8 bases, and 19 bases had no gene match. The CDR3 runs to 17 residues. CDR1 and CDR2 from the germline V gene are SQVTM and ANQGSEA. The CDR3 loop reads CSFGRPGSSRLTDTQYF. CDR3 sequence (DNA): TGCAGCTTCGGGAGGCCAGGGAGTTCTAGACTCACAGATACGCAGTATTTT.

This clonotype was counted a few times. The rearrangement uses TRBV19 and TRBJ1-6; TRBD1 matches at 9 bases. The V segment lost 7 bases and the J segment 7 bases; nucleotides outside the gene matches: 8. The germline CDR1 and CDR2 sequences are LNHDA and SQIVND (reference sequence). The CDR3 spans 15 residues. Here the CDR3 DNA reads TGTGCCAGTAACCTACAGGGGGCTGGAAATTCACCCCTCCACTTT. Translating it yields CASNLQGAGNSPLHF. The full variable domain, completed using reference TRBV19 and TRBJ1-6, is DGGITQSPKYLFRKEGQNVTLSCEQNLNHDAMYWYRQDPGQGLRLIYYSQIVNDFQKGDIAEGYSVSREKKESFPLTVTSAQKNPTAFYLCASNLQGAGNSPLHFGNGTRLTVT.

About this clonotype: This CDR3 fails to terminate in the conserved phenylalanine or tryptophan, so it likely reflects a read error. This sequence joins TRBV19 and TRBJ1-1; D gene unclear. V lost 9 bases and J 3 bases, leaving 17 bases between the germline ends. The CDR3 is 14 amino acids. CDR1 LNHDA and CDR2 SQIVND come from the germline V gene (reference sequence). The CDR3 here is CASSPTDRYTEAFL. Here the CDR3 DNA reads TGTGCCAGCAGCCCCACGGATCGATACACTGAAGCTTTCCTT.

This clonotype has a handful of counts. The V and J genes are TRBV29-1 and TRBJ2-1; D possibly corresponds to TRBD1 (6 bases). Per germline, CDR1 SQVTM and CDR2 ANQGSEA. This CDR3 has 15 residues. V lost 7 bases, J lost 0 bases, and 16 bases lay in between. The CDR3: CSGGGELYSYNEQFF. The CDR3 DNA reads as TGCAGCGGAGGGGGTGAGCTCTACTCCTACAATGAGCAGTTCTTC.

Comment on this clonotype: The junction departs from germline at one end; a sequencing error may be responsible. The J gene is TRBJ2-7, the V gene TRBV9; the match to TRBD2 covers 8 bases. This CDR3 contains 14 residues. The germline CDR1 and CDR2 sequences are SGDLS and YYNGEE. The DNA of the CDR3 is TGTGCCAGCAGCGCACTAGCGGAGTCCTACGGGCAGTACTTC. Residues: CASSALAESYGQYF.

Concerning this clonotype: This may come from a read error, since a much larger clone is one base off. V is TRBV24-1 and J is TRBJ2-1; D possibly corresponds to TRBD1 (6 bases). The CDR3 length is 15 residues. Germline V gene lookup returns CDR1 KGHDR and CDR2 SFDVKD. Here the CDR3 DNA reads TGTGCCACCAGTGACACAGGGATACGGCGGAATGAGCAGTTATTC. Protein: CATSDTGIRRNEQLF.

This clonotype was seen at least ten times. V gene TRBV20-1 combines with J gene TRBJ1-5; 9 nucleotides match TRBD1. V gave up 3 bases and J gave up 3 bases; unmatched junction bases: 9. The CDR3 runs 16 residues. Germline V gives CDR1 DFQATT, CDR2 SNEGSKA (reference sequence). The CDR3 sequence is CSARGDREFNNQPQHF. CDR3 DNA sequence: TGCAGTGCTAGGGGGGACAGGGAATTTAACAATCAGCCCCAGCATTTT.

This clonotype was detected a few times. This CDR3 fails to terminate in the conserved phenylalanine or tryptophan, so it likely reflects a read error. The chain has TRBV28 and TRBJ2-1; no definite D call. The germline CDR1 and CDR2 sequences are MDHEN and SYDVKM. The CDR3 covers 15 residues. The CDR3 coding sequence is TGTGCCAGCAGTTTACGAGCGTACAGCTACAATGTGCAGTTCGTC. It specifies CASSLRAYSYNVQFV.

At least ten counts were recorded for this clonotype. The gene calls are TRBV20-1 and TRBJ2-5, with D perhaps assigned TRBD1 or TRBD2 (6 bases each). Germline assignment: CDR1 DFQATT and CDR2 SNEGSKA (reference sequence). The CDR3 contains 16 residues. Trimming took 5 bases from V and 9 from J, leaving 28 bases between them. The CDR3 protein is CSARPPGSTYRGSQYF. In DNA form, the CDR3 reads TGCAGTGCTCGACCCCCCGGGAGTACCTATAGGGGGTCCCAGTACTTC.

The gene calls are TRBV30 and TRBJ2-2; D remains unclear. V was cut by 1 base and J by 4 bases, with 7 bases left in between. CDR3 size: 13 residues. Germline values: CDR1 GTSNPN, CDR2 SVGIG (reference sequence). CDR3 coding DNA: TGTGCCTGGAGTGAAGGATTCACCGGGGAGCTGTTTTTT. This gives the protein CAWSEGFTGELFF.

This clonotype was observed at least ten times. The rearrangement links TRBV4-3 to TRBJ2-3, with a possible D match to TRBD2 (5 bases). This CDR3 is built from 14 residues. V lost 0 bases and J 2 bases, leaving 6 bases between the germline ends. Germline CDR1 reads LGHNA; CDR2 reads YSLEER. In DNA form, the CDR3 reads TGCGCCAGCAGCCAAGACGACTACACAGATACGCAGTATTTT. This encodes CASSQDDYTDTQYF.

This clonotype was counted ten times or more. V is TRBV5-4 and J is TRBJ2-5, with D perhaps TRBD1 (5 bases). The CDR3 has 17 residues. Trimming pared 0 bases from V and 0 bases from J, leaving 15 bases between. In germline, CDR1 is SGHNT, CDR2 YYREEE (reference sequence). This CDR3 reads CASSLAVPTGYQETQYF. CDR3 bases: TGTGCCAGCAGCTTGGCCGTACCTACAGGATACCAAGAGACCCAGTACTTC.